This T cell receptor (beta chain) was retrieved from a study of cytomegalovirus exposure and HLA in healthy donors. The PCR employed 60 Vbeta primers together with 13 Jbeta primers. Original handling: A later analysis tallied about 80 million unique TCR beta chains, approximately 11 million of them shared. Assay: immunoSEQ multiplex PCR; the TCRdb copy retains only in-frame clones and omits some. That table supplies the V and J calls and clone size; D and trimming were determined from the DNA. The table shows some 120,000 clones, with under 70% occurring only once. Concerning this clone: Its target is unknown.

Findings and caveats of the study: In a later analysis, TCR beta V- and J-gene trimming was associated with a missense DCLRE1C variant. The authors confirmed in vitro that a few CMV-associated chains were specific for CMV antigens. Reports indicate that TCR beta sequences accurately predicted the HLA-A and HLA-B alleles of most subjects.

The CDR3 covers 14 residues. Trimming took off 5 bases at V and 3 bases at J, with 10 bases between the two ends. CDR1 and CDR2 from the germline V gene are LNHDA and SQIVND (reference sequence). The sequenced sample was PBMCs. The origin of this receptor is a man aged 30 to 39 in good health and CMV-seropositive. This chain uses TRBV19 with TRBJ2-2; a possible D gene is TRBD2 (6 bases). The CDR3 nucleotides read TGTGCCAGTAGTGCCCGACTAGACACCGGGGAGCTGTTTTTT. Translating gives CASSARLDTGELFF.